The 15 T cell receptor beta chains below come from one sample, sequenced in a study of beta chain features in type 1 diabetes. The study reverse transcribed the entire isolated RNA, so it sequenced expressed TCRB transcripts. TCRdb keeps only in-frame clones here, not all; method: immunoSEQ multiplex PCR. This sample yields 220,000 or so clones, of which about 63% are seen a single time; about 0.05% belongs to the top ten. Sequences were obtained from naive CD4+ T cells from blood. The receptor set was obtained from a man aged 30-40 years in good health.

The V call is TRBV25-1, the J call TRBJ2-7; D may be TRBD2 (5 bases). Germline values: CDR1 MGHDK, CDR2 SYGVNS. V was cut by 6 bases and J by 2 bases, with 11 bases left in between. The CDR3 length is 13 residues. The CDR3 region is CASSKPGTYEQYF. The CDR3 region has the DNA TGTGCCAGCAGCAAGCCGGGGACCTACGAGCAGTACTTC.

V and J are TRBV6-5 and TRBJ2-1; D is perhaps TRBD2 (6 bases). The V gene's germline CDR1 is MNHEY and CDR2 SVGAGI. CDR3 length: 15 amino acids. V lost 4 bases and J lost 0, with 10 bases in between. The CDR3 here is CASSFSGGSYNEQFF. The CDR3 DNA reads TGTGCCAGCAGTTTTAGCGGAGGCTCCTACAATGAGCAGTTCTTC.

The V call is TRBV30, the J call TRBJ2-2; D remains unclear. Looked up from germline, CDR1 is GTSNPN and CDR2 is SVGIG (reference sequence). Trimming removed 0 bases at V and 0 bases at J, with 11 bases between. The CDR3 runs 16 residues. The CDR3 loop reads CAWSVGRASNTGELFF. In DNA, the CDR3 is TGTGCCTGGAGTGTAGGCAGAGCTTCGAACACCGGGGAGCTGTTTTTT.

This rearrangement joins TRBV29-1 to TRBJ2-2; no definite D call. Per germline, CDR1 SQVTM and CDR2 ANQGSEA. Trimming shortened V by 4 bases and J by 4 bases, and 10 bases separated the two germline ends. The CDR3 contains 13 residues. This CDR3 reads CSVGAPITGELFF. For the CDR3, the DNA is TGCAGCGTTGGGGCTCCGATCACCGGGGAGCTGTTTTTT.

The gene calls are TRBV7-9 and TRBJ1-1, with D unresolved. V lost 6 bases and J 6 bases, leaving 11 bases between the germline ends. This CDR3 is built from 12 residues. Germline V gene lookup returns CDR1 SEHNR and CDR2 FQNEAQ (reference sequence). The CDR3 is CASSKTGAEAFF. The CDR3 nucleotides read TGTGCCAGCAGTAAGACGGGTGCTGAAGCTTTCTTT.

The CDR3 region is CASSQDPYEQFF. CDR3 nucleotide sequence: TGTGCCAGCAGCCAAGATCCGTATGAGCAGTTCTTC. The chain employs TRBV14 and TRBJ2-1; D gene uncertain. Trimming left V 0 bases short and J 8 bases short, with 5 bases between. The length of the CDR3 is 12 residues. CDR1 is SGHDN, CDR2 FVKESK, per germline.

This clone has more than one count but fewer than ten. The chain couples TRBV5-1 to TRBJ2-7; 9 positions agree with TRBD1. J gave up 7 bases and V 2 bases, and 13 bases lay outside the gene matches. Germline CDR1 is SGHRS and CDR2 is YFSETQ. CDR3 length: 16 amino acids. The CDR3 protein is CASSFQGQGGSGEQYF. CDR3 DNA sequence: TGCGCCAGCAGCTTCCAGGGACAGGGAGGCTCCGGGGAGCAGTACTTC.

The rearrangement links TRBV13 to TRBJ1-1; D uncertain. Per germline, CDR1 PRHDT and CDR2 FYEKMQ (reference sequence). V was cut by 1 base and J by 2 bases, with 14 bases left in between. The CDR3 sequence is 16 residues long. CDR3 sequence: CASSLDGPLYNTEAFF. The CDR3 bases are TGTGCCAGCAGCTTAGACGGGCCGCTATACAACACTGAAGCTTTCTTT.

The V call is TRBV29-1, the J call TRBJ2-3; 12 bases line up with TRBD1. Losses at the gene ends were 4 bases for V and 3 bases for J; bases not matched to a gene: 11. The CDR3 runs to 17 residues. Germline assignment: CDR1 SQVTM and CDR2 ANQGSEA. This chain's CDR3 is CSVGGPRDRGHTDTQYF. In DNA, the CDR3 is TGCAGCGTTGGAGGCCCCCGGGACAGGGGGCATACAGATACGCAGTATTTT.

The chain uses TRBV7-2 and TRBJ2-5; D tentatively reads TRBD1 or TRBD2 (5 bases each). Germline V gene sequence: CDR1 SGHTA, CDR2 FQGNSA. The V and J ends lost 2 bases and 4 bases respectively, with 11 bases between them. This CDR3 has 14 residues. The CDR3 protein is CASSLRGAGETQYF. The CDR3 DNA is TGTGCCAGCAGCTTACGAGGGGCTGGAGAGACCCAGTACTTC.

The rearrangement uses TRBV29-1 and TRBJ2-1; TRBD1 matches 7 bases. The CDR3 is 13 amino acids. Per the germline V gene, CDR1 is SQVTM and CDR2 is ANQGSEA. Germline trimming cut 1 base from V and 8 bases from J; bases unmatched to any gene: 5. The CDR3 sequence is CSVEGDSNDEQFF. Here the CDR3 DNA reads TGCAGCGTTGAAGGGGACAGTAACGATGAGCAGTTCTTC.

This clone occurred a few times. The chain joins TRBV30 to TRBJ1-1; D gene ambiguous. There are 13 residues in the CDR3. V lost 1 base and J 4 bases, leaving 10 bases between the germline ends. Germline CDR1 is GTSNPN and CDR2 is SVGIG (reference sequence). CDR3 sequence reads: CAWSAARTTEAFF. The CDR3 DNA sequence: TGTGCCTGGAGTGCCGCACGGACCACTGAAGCTTTCTTT.

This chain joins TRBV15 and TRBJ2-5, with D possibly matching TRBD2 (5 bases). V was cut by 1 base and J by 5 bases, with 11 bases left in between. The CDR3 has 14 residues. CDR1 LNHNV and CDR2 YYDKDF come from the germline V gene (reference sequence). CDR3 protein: CATSRGSGGETQYF. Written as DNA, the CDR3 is TGTGCCACCAGCAGAGGGTCAGGCGGGGAGACCCAGTACTTC.

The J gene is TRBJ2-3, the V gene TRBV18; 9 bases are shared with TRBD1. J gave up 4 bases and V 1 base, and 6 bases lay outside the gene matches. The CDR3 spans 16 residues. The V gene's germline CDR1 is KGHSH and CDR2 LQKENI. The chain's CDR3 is CASSPLSRQGADTQYF. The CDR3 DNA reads TGTGCCAGCTCACCACTGTCGAGACAGGGGGCAGATACGCAGTATTTT.

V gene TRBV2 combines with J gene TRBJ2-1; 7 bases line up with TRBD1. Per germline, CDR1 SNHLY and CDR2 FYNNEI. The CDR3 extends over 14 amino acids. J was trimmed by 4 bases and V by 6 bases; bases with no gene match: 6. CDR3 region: CASSPRDSYNEQFF. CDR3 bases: TGTGCCAGCAGCCCCCGGGACAGTTACAATGAGCAGTTCTTC. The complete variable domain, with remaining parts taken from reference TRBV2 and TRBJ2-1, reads EPEVTQTPSHQVTQMGQEVILRCVPISNHLYFYWYRQILGQKVEFLVSFYNNEISEKSEIFDDQFSVERPDGSNFTLKIRSTKLEDSAMYFCASSPRDSYNEQFFGPGTRLTVL.